This T cell receptor (beta chain) was sequenced in a study of blood T cell repertoires in COVID-19. Study-level background: The United States, Italy and Spain were the sources of the acute and convalescent COVID-19 samples.

Profiling relied on immunoSEQ multiplex PCR, and the TCRdb table lists in-frame clones only, not all of them. The sample gives 200,000 to 300,000 clones, more than 75% of which show up once; approximately 13% is in the top ten. After removal of 1 base from V and 1 base from J, the junction contained 9 bases not matched to a gene. Germline V gene sequence: CDR1 LGHNT, CDR2 FRNRAP. CDR3 length equals 19 residues. The sample was peripheral blood. The chain carries TRBV12-5 and TRBJ2-6; 8 bases match TRBD1. The receptor comes from a woman in her sixties or seventies with active or convalescent COVID-19. Here the CDR3 reads CASGLASGTGRSGANVLTF. The CDR3 DNA follows: TGTGCTAGTGGTTTGGCCTCCGGGACAGGTCGGTCTGGGGCCAACGTCCTGACTTTC. The full variable domain, its missing parts supplied by reference TRBV12-5 and TRBJ2-6, is DARVTQTPRHKVTEMGQEVTMRCQPILGHNTVFWYRQTMMQGLELLAYFRNRAPLDDSGMPKDRFSAEMPDATLATLKIQPSEPRDSAVYFCASGLASGTGRSGANVLTFGAGSRLTVL.